Listed below are T cell receptor beta chains from one sample, sequenced in a study of blood T cell repertoires in COVID-19. Here immunoSEQ multiplex PCR was the method, and the copy in TCRdb shows in-frame clones only, minus some. This sample carries about 150,000 clones, around 85% of them seen once, and the ten largest clones take less than 30%. The sequenced material came from peripheral blood. The receptors stem from a woman in her sixties with acute or convalescent COVID-19. CDR3s include the opening cysteine and the closing phenylalanine or tryptophan. The D gene is left open where the match is weak. The listing skips clone size in some rows; elsewhere it reads once, few, many or a size class.

J gene | V gene | clone size | D gene | CDR3 protein | CDR3 DNA
TRBJ2-5 | TRBV6-2/TRBV6-3 | . | TRBD2 | CASSSRGDFPQETQYF | TGTGCCAGCAGTTCACGGGGGGACTTTCCTCAAGAGACCCAGTACTTC
TRBJ1-4 | TRBV21-1 | . | . | CASSNRQTGDRRCGGDEKLFF | TGTGCCAGCAGCAATCGGCAGACAGGGGACCGGCGATGTGGGGGGGATGAAAAACTGTTTTTT
TRBJ1-2 | TRBV7-3 | . | . | CASSLMPGIYTF | TGTGCCAGCAGCTTAATGCCAGGGATCTACACCTTC
TRBJ1-1 | TRBV12-5 | . | . | CASGLPRGGDTEAFF | TGTGCTAGTGGTTTGCCCCGCGGGGGGGACACTGAAGCTTTCTTT
TRBJ1-4 | TRBV12-5 | few | . | CASGAGSTNEKLFF | TGTGCTAGTGGGGCAGGGTCGACTAATGAAAAACTGTTTTTT
TRBJ1-2 | TRBV19 | . | . | CASSMADSYYGYTF | TGTGCCAGTAGTATGGCTGACAGCTACTATGGCTACACCTTC
TRBJ1-4 | TRBV15 | . | . | CATRRDFVATNEKLFF | TGTGCCACCAGAAGGGACTTTGTTGCAACTAATGAAAAACTGTTTTTT
TRBJ1-4 | TRBV6-5 | . | . | CASRLGQPNEKLFF | TGTGCCAGCAGGCTTGGACAGCCTAATGAAAAACTGTTTTTT
TRBJ1-1 | TRBV7-2 | . | . | CASSLGGFFTEAFF | TGTGCCAGCAGCTTAGGAGGGTTTTTCACTGAAGCTTTCTTT
TRBJ1-4 | TRBV5-1 | . | TRBD1 | CASSLVGQGGSLNEKLFF | TGCGCCAGCAGCTTGGTGGGACAGGGTGGCTCGTTAAATGAAAAACTGTTTTTT
TRBJ1-2 | TRBV3-1/TRBV3-2 | . | TRBD1 | CASRRVMIRDRATNGYTF | TGTGCCAGCAGACGAGTCATGATAAGGGACAGGGCAACGAATGGCTACACCTTC
TRBJ1-1 | TRBV30 | . | . | CAWSWGGTEAFF | TGTGCCTGGAGTTGGGGGGGAACTGAAGCTTTCTTT
TRBJ1-1 | TRBV7-3 | . | . | CASSLGPGVGTEAFF | TGTGCCAGCAGCTTAGGCCCGGGGGTAGGCACTGAAGCTTTCTTT
TRBJ2-1 | TRBV7-3 | . | TRBD2 | CASSLPGRGGPHNEQFF | TGTGCCAGCAGCTTACCGGGGCGGGGGGGCCCCCACAATGAGCAGTTCTTC
TRBJ2-6 | TRBV2 | . | . | CASSDYSGANVLTF | TGTGCCAGCAGTGACTACTCTGGGGCCAACGTCCTGACTTTC
TRBJ2-1 | TRBV5-1 | . | . | CASSLGVLAGISDEQFF | TGCGCCAGCAGCTTGGGAGTTCTGGCCGGGATCAGTGATGAGCAGTTCTTC
TRBJ1-2 | TRBV6-4 | once | TRBD1 | CASSEGTGSNYGYTF | TGTGCCAGCAGTGAAGGGACAGGTTCCAACTATGGCTACACCTTC
TRBJ2-3 | TRBV2 | . | TRBD2 | CASIPGGAYTDTQYF | TGTGCCAGCATCCCGGGGGGGGCCTACACAGATACGCAGTATTTT
TRBJ2-3 | TRBV3-1/TRBV3-2 | few | TRBD1 | CASSQDVRQGSRDTQYF | TGTGCCAGCAGCCAAGATGTGAGACAGGGGTCGAGGGATACGCAGTATTTT
TRBJ2-6 | TRBV18 | . | . | CASSEGPISGANVLTF | TGTGCCAGCTCAGAGGGTCCCATCTCTGGGGCCAACGTCCTGACTTTC
TRBJ2-2 | TRBV4-1 | once | . | CASSPQGRPRELFF | TGCGCCAGCAGTCCGCAGGGAAGGCCCCGGGAGCTGTTTTTT
TRBJ2-5 | TRBV6-1 | . | . | CASSEAVETQYF | TGTGCCAGCAGTGAAGCCGTAGAGACCCAGTACTTC
TRBJ1-6 | TRBV6-5 | . | . | CASSSDRLNSPLHF | TGTGCCAGCAGTTCCGACAGGTTAAATTCACCCCTCCACTTT
TRBJ1-1 | TRBV12-3/TRBV12-4 | . | . | CASIRTRNTEAFF | TGTGCCAGCATTAGGACAAGGAACACTGAAGCTTTCTTT
TRBJ1-3 | TRBV2 | . | . | CASSRDFSGNTIYF | TGTGCCAGCAGCCGGGACTTCTCTGGAAACACCATATATTTT
TRBJ1-2 | TRBV29-1 | few | . | CSVEVGSGYTF | TGCAGCGTTGAAGTGGGGAGCGGCTACACCTTC
TRBJ1-5 | TRBV18 | many | . | CASSLISGDRNQPQHF | TGTGCCAGCTCACTCATCTCGGGGGATCGCAATCAGCCCCAGCATTTT
TRBJ2-5 | TRBV21-1 | few | . | CATLYWSQYF | TGTGCCACCCTTTACTGGAGCCAGTACTTC
TRBJ2-1 | TRBV11-3 | . | . | CASSLGGRGAYNEQFF | TGTGCCAGCAGCTTAGGTGGCAGGGGGGCCTACAATGAGCAGTTCTTC
TRBJ2-1 | TRBV6-5 | . | TRBD1 | CASSYSQGAIEQFF | TGTGCCAGCAGTTACTCACAGGGGGCCATTGAGCAGTTCTTC
TRBJ2-2 | TRBV3-1/TRBV3-2 | . | . | CASSLEGLSGELFF | TGTGCCAGCAGCCTCGAGGGACTGAGCGGGGAGCTGTTTTTT
TRBJ1-1 | TRBV6-5 | . | . | CASRIIPGHPEAFF | TGTGCCAGCAGAATCATCCCGGGACACCCTGAAGCTTTCTTT
TRBJ1-4 | TRBV28 | . | TRBD1 | CASSNPQGGEKLFF | TGTGCCAGCAGCAATCCACAGGGGGGAGAAAAACTGTTTTTT
TRBJ1-2 | TRBV7-9 | . | TRBD1 | CASSPGQGAQADGYTF | TGTGCCAGCAGCCCGGGACAGGGGGCGCAGGCCGATGGCTACACCTTC
TRBJ2-1 | TRBV9 | . | TRBD1 | CASSVDGTDYNEQFF | TGTGCCAGCAGCGTAGATGGGACAGACTACAATGAGCAGTTCTTC
TRBJ1-6 | TRBV6-5 | . | TRBD1 | CASTGQTNSPLHF | TGTGCCAGCACGGGACAGACCAATTCACCCCTCCACTTT
TRBJ2-1 | TRBV5-1 | . | . | CASSLVGRGAGYEQFF | TGCGCCAGCAGCTTGGTTGGCAGGGGCGCTGGATATGAGCAGTTCTTC
TRBJ2-6 | TRBV18 | . | TRBD2 | CASSSGGTGANVLTF | TGTGCCAGCTCCTCCGGGGGGACCGGGGCCAACGTCCTGACTTTC
TRBJ2-2 | TRBV4-2 | few | TRBD2 | CASSQVGPSGGAWTGELFF | TGTGCCAGCAGCCAAGTGGGTCCTAGCGGGGGGGCTTGGACCGGGGAGCTGTTTTTT
TRBJ1-1 | TRBV18 | . | . | CASSPPSVNTEAFF | TGTGCCAGCTCACCACCTTCGGTGAACACTGAAGCTTTCTTT
TRBJ1-4 | TRBV5-1 | . | TRBD1 | CASSGGQGTNEKLFF | TGCGCCAGCAGCGGAGGACAGGGGACTAATGAAAAACTGTTTTTT